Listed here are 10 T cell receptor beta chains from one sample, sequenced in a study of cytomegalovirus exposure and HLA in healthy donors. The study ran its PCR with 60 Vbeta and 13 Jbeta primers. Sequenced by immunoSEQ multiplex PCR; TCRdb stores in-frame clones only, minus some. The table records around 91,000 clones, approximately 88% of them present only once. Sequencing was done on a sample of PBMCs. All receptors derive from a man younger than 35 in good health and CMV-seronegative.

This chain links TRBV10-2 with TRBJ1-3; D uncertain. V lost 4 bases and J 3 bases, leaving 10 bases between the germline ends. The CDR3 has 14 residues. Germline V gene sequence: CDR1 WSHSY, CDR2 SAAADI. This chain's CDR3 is CASSVAGFGNTIYF. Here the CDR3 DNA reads TGCGCCAGCAGTGTGGCAGGCTTTGGAAACACCATATATTTT.

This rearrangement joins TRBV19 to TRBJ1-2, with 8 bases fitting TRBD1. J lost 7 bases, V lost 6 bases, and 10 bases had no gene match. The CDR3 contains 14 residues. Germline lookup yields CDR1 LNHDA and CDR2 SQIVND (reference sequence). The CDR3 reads CASRLTGAGAGYTF. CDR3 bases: TGTGCCAGTAGACTGACAGGGGCCGGGGCTGGCTACACCTTC.

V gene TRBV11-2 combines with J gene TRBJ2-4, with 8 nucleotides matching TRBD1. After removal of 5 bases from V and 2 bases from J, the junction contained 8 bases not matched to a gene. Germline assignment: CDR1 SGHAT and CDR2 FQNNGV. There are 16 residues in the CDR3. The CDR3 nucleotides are TGTGCCAGCAGCCCCGGACAGGGAAGGCCCAAAAACATTCAGTACTTC. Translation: CASSPGQGRPKNIQYF.

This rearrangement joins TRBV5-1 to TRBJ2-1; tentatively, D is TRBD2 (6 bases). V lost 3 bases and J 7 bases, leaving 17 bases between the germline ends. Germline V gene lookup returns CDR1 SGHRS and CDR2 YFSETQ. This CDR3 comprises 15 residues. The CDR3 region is CASSSDISGTNEQFF. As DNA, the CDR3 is TGCGCCAGCAGCTCCGATATTAGCGGAACAAATGAGCAGTTCTTC.

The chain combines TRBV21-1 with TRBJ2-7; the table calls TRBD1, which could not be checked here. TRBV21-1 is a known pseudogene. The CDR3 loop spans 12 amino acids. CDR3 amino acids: CASVGSSYEQYF. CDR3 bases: TGTGCCAGCGTGGGCTCTTCCTACGAGCAGTACTTC.

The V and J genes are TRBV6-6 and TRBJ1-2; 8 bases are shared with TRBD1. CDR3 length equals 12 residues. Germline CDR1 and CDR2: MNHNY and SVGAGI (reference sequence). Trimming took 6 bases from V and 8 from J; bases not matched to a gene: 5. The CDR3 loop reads CASRLDREGYTF. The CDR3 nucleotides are TGTGCCAGCAGATTGGACAGGGAGGGCTACACCTTC.

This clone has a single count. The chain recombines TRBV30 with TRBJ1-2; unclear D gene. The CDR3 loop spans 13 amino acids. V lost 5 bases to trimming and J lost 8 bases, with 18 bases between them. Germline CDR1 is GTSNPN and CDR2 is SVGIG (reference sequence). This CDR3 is CAWAKHAAGGYTF. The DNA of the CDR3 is TGTGCCTGGGCCAAACATGCGGCGGGCGGCTACACCTTC.

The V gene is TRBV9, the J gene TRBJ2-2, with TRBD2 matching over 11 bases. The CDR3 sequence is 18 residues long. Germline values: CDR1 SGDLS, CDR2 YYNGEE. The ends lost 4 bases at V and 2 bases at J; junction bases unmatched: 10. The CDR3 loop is CASSPRLAGKINTGELFF. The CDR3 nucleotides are TGTGCCAGCAGCCCTCGACTAGCGGGAAAGATTAACACCGGGGAGCTGTTTTTT.

The CDR3 DNA follows: TGTGCCTGGAGTAAGGCGACCGGACAGGGCAGCGAATTAGGCTATGGCTACACCTTC. This encodes CAWSKATGQGSELGYGYTF. The chain has TRBV30 and TRBJ1-2; 8 nucleotides line up with TRBD1. Trimming at V came to 2 bases and at J to 4 bases, leaving 21 bases not matched to a gene. There are 19 residues in the CDR3. In germline, CDR1 is GTSNPN, CDR2 SVGIG (reference sequence). Combining the CDR3 with reference TRBV30 and TRBJ1-2 gives the whole variable domain SQTIHQWPATLVQPVGSPLSLECTVEGTSNPNLYWYRQAAGRGLQLLFYSVGIGQISSEVPQNLSASRPQDRQFILSSKKLLLSDSGFYLCAWSKATGQGSELGYGYTFGSGTRLTVV.

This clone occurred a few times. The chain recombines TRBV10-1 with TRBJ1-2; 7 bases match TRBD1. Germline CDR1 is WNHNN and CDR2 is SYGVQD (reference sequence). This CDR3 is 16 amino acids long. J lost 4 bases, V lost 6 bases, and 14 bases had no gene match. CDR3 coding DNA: TGCGCCAGCAGGACTGACAGGGCGGTTACTATCTATGGCTACACCTTC. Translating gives CASRTDRAVTIYGYTF.